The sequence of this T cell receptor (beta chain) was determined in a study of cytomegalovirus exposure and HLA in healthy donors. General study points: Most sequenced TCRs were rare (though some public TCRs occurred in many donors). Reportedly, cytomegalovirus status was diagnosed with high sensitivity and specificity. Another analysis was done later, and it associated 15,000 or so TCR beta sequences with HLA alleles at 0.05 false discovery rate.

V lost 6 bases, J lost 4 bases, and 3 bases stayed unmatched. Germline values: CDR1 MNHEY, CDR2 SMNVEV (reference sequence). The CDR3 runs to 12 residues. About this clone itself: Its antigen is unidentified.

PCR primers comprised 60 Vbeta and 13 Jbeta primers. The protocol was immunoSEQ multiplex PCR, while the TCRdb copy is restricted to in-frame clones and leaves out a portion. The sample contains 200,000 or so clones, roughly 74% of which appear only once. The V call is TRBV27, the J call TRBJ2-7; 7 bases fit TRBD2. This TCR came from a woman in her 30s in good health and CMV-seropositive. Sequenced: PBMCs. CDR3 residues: CASSLGGYEQYF. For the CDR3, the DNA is TGTGCCAGCAGCCTCGGGGGGTACGAGCAGTACTTC.